Listed here are 30 T cell receptor beta chains from one sample, sequenced in a study of technical replicates of blood from several donors (dated by TCRdb to about 2017). The library was obtained by the immunoSEQ multiplex PCR assay. This immuneACCESS table, as held by TCRdb, lists in-frame sequences with V and J called but not all clones. Of the missing ones, under half trace to an unresolved V gene in checked studies; the others have no known cause. The sample data list tens of thousands of clones, and about 95% of these were observed just once. Of the sample, approximately 0.35% falls within the top ten clones. The sequencing input was T cells isolated from PBMCs. These receptors all come from a human donor in good health.

The J gene is TRBJ2-7, the V gene TRBV9; perhaps TRBD2 as D (5 bases). Trimming took off 5 bases at V and 3 bases at J, with 12 bases between the two ends. CDR3 length: 13 residues. Germline V gene data show CDR1 as SGDLS and CDR2 as YYNGEE. The CDR3 loop reads CASSSTEGYEQYF. CDR3 in DNA: TGTGCCAGCAGTTCCACAGAGGGCTACGAGCAGTACTTC. The whole variable domain, remainder taken from reference TRBV9 and TRBJ2-7, is DSGVTQTPKHLITATGQRVTLRCSPRSGDLSVYWYQQSLDQGLQFLIQYYNGEERAKGNILERFSAQQFPDLHSELNLSSLELGDSALYFCASSSTEGYEQYFGPGTRLTVT.

This chain connects TRBV28 to TRBJ2-1, with D uncertain. This CDR3 comprises 14 residues. Trimming stripped 5 bases from V and 2 bases from J, with 10 bases between. Germline loops: CDR1 MDHEN, CDR2 SYDVKM. This CDR3 is CASSPVEAYNEQFF. The CDR3 nucleotides read TGTGCCAGCAGTCCCGTAGAGGCCTACAATGAGCAGTTCTTC.

The chain employs TRBV5-6 and TRBJ2-1; 10 bases line up with TRBD2. CDR1 and CDR2 from the germline V gene are SGHDT and YYEEEE. V was pared by 0 bases and J by 4 bases, with 4 bases of the junction left unmatched. This CDR3 is built from 16 residues. CDR3: CASSLEWTSGYNEQFF. CDR3 sequence (DNA): TGTGCCAGCAGCTTGGAGTGGACTAGCGGTTACAATGAGCAGTTCTTC.

The chain has TRBV19 and TRBJ1-5; 7 bases match TRBD1. Looked up from germline, CDR1 is LNHDA and CDR2 is SQIVND (reference sequence). The CDR3 runs 15 residues. Trimming removed 2 bases from V and 1 base from J; junction bases left unmatched: 2. The DNA of the CDR3 is TGTGCCAGTAGTATACAGGACAGGAGCAATCAGCCCCAGCATTTT. It codes for CASSIQDRSNQPQHF.

This sequence joins TRBV6-5 and TRBJ1-2; a possible D gene is TRBD1 (5 bases). This CDR3 spans 14 amino acids. Germline V CDR1 and CDR2: MNHEY, SVGAGI. V was trimmed by 3 bases and J by 10 bases, leaving 18 bases between them. This CDR3 is CASSYIGREINYTF. In DNA, the CDR3 is TGTGCCAGCAGTTATATCGGCAGGGAAATCAACTACACCTTC.

This chain connects TRBV6-5 to TRBJ2-5; TRBD2 matches 7 bases. From germline, CDR1 is MNHEY and CDR2 SVGAGI. The CDR3 is 13 residues long. Germline trimming cut 10 bases from V and 2 bases from J; bases unmatched to any gene: 7. CDR3 bases: TGTGCCACAAGTATAGCGGGTCAAGAGACCCAGTACTTC. Amino acid sequence: CATSIAGQETQYF.

V and J are TRBV28 and TRBJ2-3; no clear D gene. V gave up 1 base and J gave up 0 bases, with 8 bases separating them. Germline V gene data show CDR1 as MDHEN and CDR2 as SYDVKM. CDR3 length equals 15 residues. CDR3: CASSLSSYSTDTQYF. Here the CDR3 DNA reads TGTGCCAGCAGTTTATCGTCCTATAGCACAGATACGCAGTATTTT. Using reference TRBV28 and TRBJ2-3 for the parts outside the CDR3, the full variable domain is DVKVTQSSRYLVKRTGEKVFLECVQDMDHENMFWYRQDPGLGLRLIYFSYDVKMKEKGDIPEGYSVSREKKERFSLILESASTNQTSMYLCASSLSSYSTDTQYFGPGTRLTVL.

This clone was seen only once. The rearrangement links TRBV7-2 to TRBJ2-7; 7 bases line up with TRBD2. Germline assignment: CDR1 SGHTA and CDR2 FQGNSA. The CDR3 consists of 15 residues. Trimming removed 2 bases from V and 2 bases from J; junction bases left unmatched: 6. The CDR3 loop reads CASSLLGTNPYEQYF. The CDR3 nucleotides read TGTGCCAGCAGCTTACTCGGGACTAACCCCTACGAGCAGTACTTC.

The genes are TRBV2 and TRBJ2-7; D uncertain. This CDR3 region has 14 residues. V shed 5 bases and J shed 0 bases, with 11 bases lying between them. In germline, CDR1 is SNHLY, CDR2 FYNNEI. In nucleotides, the CDR3 is TGTGCCAGCAGTCTAAAGCAAAGCTCCTACGAGCAGTACTTC. Translated: CASSLKQSSYEQYF.

This chain connects TRBV5-8 to TRBJ2-3, with 10 nucleotides matching TRBD2. Germline trimming cut 0 bases from V and 1 base from J; bases unmatched to any gene: 2. The CDR3 has 16 amino acids. The germline gives CDR1 SGHTS, CDR2 YDEGEE. DNA of the CDR3: TGTGCCAGCAGCTTGGCCGGGACTAGCGGCACAGATACGCAGTATTTT. This sequence encodes CASSLAGTSGTDTQYF. The whole variable domain, remainder taken from reference TRBV5-8 and TRBJ2-3, is EAGVTQSPTHLIKTRGQQATLRCSPISGHTSVYWYQQALGLGLQFLLWYDEGEERNRGNFPPRFSGRQFPNYSSELNVNALELEDSALYLCASSLAGTSGTDTQYFGPGTRLTVL.

The rearrangement uses TRBV29-1 and TRBJ1-3; unclear D gene. The V gene lost 7 bases and the J gene lost 1 base, with 14 bases spanning the gap. The CDR3 loop spans 14 amino acids. Looked up from germline, CDR1 is SQVTM and CDR2 is ANQGSEA. The CDR3 here is CSADGAISGNTIYF. In DNA, the CDR3 is TGCAGCGCTGACGGTGCTATTTCTGGAAACACCATATATTTT.

V usage is TRBV7-7 and J usage is TRBJ2-5, with TRBD1 matching over 9 bases. This CDR3 has 14 amino acids. Germline V gene lookup returns CDR1 SSHAT and CDR2 FNYEAQ (reference sequence). Germline trimming cut 3 bases from V and 3 bases from J; bases unmatched to any gene: 2. For the CDR3, the DNA is TGTGCCAGCAGCTTGGACAGGGGAGAAGAGACCCAGTACTTC. It is translated as CASSLDRGEETQYF. The variable domain in full, completed from reference TRBV7-7 and TRBJ2-5, reads GAGVSQSPRYKVTKRGQDVTLRCDPISSHATLYWYQQALGQGPEFLTYFNYEAQPDKSGLPSDRFSAERPEGSISTLTIQRTEQRDSAMYRCASSLDRGEETQYFGPGTRLLVL.

The V call is TRBV7-9, the J call TRBJ1-2, with 10 bases matching TRBD1. Germline values: CDR1 SEHNR, CDR2 FQNEAQ (reference sequence). The CDR3 loop spans 15 amino acids. V dropped 1 base and J dropped 4; count of bases not matched to a gene: 3. The CDR3 DNA is TGTGCCAGCAGCTTAGGGACAGGGGGTGGCTATGGCTACACCTTC. Encoded protein: CASSLGTGGGYGYTF.

The J gene is TRBJ1-4, the V gene TRBV30; D might be TRBD1 (5 bases). Germline lookup yields CDR1 GTSNPN and CDR2 SVGIG (reference sequence). The CDR3 length is 13 residues. The germline V and J ends were trimmed by 4 bases and 8 bases, with 14 bases remaining between them. CDR3 bases: TGTGCCTGGAACTCGGGGGTAGGCGAAAAACTGTTTTTT. Translated, it gives CAWNSGVGEKLFF.

The rearrangement links TRBV6-4 to TRBJ1-1; maybe TRBD1 (6 bases). CDR3 length: 13 residues. The V end was cut by 3 bases, the J end by 1 base, with 6 bases between. The germline CDR1 and CDR2 sequences are MRHNA and SNTAGT. CDR3 sequence: CASSEQGNTEAFF. In nucleotides, the CDR3 is TGTGCCAGCAGTGAACAGGGGAACACTGAAGCTTTCTTT.

The chain links TRBV18 to TRBJ2-7; D unclear. CDR1 and CDR2 (germline): KGHSH, LQKENI. The length of the CDR3 is 14 residues. V was trimmed by 1 base and J by 1 base, leaving 8 bases between them. CDR3: CASSPRGRSYEQYF. CDR3 DNA sequence: TGTGCCAGCTCACCACGTGGGCGTTCCTACGAGCAGTACTTC.

The CDR3, as DNA: TGCGCCAGCAGCCACCCAAACGGGGGAACTGAAGCTTTCTTT. Translated: CASSHPNGGTEAFF. This chain links TRBV4-3 with TRBJ1-1, with a weak D call TRBD1 (5 bases). This CDR3 has 14 amino acids. V lost 3 bases, J lost 5 bases, and 13 bases lay in between. CDR1 is LGHNA and CDR2 is YSLEER in the germline V gene.

This clone appeared once. CDR3 DNA: TGCGCCAGCTCCCCTCGAGGACAAAGCAATCAGCCCCAGCATTTT. It codes for CASSPRGQSNQPQHF. This chain joins TRBV10-2 and TRBJ1-5, with D possibly TRBD1 on 5 matching bases. The V and J ends lost 8 bases and 1 base respectively, with 15 bases between them. Looked up from germline, CDR1 is WSHSY and CDR2 is SAAADI. This CDR3 is 15 amino acids long.

The chain joins TRBV30 to TRBJ2-7; 9 nucleotides agree with TRBD1. Germline V gene lookup returns CDR1 GTSNPN and CDR2 SVGIG (reference sequence). The length of the CDR3 is 17 residues. V shed 2 bases and J 4 bases; nucleotides not matched to a gene: 15. This CDR3 reads CAWSLGEYGTGRYEQYF. CDR3 nucleotide sequence: TGTGCCTGGAGTTTAGGAGAGTACGGGACAGGGAGGTACGAGCAGTACTTC.

The rearrangement links TRBV25-1 to TRBJ1-6; TRBD1 aligns across 7 bases. CDR3 length equals 14 residues. Losses at the gene ends were 5 bases for V and 7 bases for J; bases not matched to a gene: 5. CDR1 is MGHDK and CDR2 is SYGVNS in the germline V gene. CDR3 DNA sequence: TGTGCCAGCAGTATAAGGACAGGAAATTCACCCCTCCACTTT. Amino acids: CASSIRTGNSPLHF.

The chain combines TRBV7-2 with TRBJ2-7, with TRBD1 as a possible D gene (5 bases). The V gene lost 5 bases and the J gene lost 0 bases, with 11 bases spanning the gap. CDR3 length: 14 amino acids. CDR1 is SGHTA, CDR2 FQGNSA, per germline. CDR3 protein: CASSITGISYEQYF. The DNA for the CDR3 is TGTGCCAGCAGCATAACAGGTATCTCCTACGAGCAGTACTTC.

The chain's CDR3 is CASTTGTGKETQYF. The CDR3 nucleotides are TGTGCCAGCACAACCGGGACAGGAAAAGAGACCCAGTACTTC. The chain joins TRBV6-6 to TRBJ2-5; the match to TRBD1 covers 8 bases. Unmatched junction bases numbered 7, after V lost 7 bases and J lost 3 bases. The CDR3 length is 14 residues. Per germline, CDR1 MNHNY and CDR2 SVGAGI (reference sequence).

This chain connects TRBV19 to TRBJ1-1; perhaps TRBD1 as D (6 bases). Trimming left V 7 bases short and J 4 bases short, with 16 bases between. CDR1 and CDR2 (germline): LNHDA, SQIVND (reference sequence). The CDR3 spans 14 residues. As DNA, the CDR3 is TGTGCCAGTAAACAGGGAACAGCTTCCACTGAAGCTTTCTTT. Residues: CASKQGTASTEAFF.

The CDR3 here is CASSSRSGVISYEQYF. In DNA form, the CDR3 reads TGTGCCAGCAGCAGCCGTTCAGGGGTTATCTCCTACGAGCAGTACTTC. This rearrangement joins TRBV21-1 to TRBJ2-7; the table names TRBD1, a call not compared with the DNA. TRBV21-1 is termed a pseudogene. CDR3 size: 16 residues.

The chain couples TRBV4-1 to TRBJ2-1; 8 nucleotides match TRBD2. Unmatched junction bases numbered 9, after V lost 1 base and J lost 10 bases. The CDR3 consists of 15 residues. The germline V gene has CDR1 MGHRA and CDR2 YSYEKL. CDR3 DNA sequence: TGCGCCAGCAGCCAAGGGCCAGCGGGAGCCTCCGAGCAGTTCTTC. It yields the protein CASSQGPAGASEQFF.

The CDR3 DNA follows: TGTGCCAGCAGTGAAGCACTAGCGGGAGCCTACGAGCAGTACTTC. Its protein is CASSEALAGAYEQYF. The chain carries TRBV6-1 and TRBJ2-7; 11 bases align to TRBD2. Germline loops: CDR1 MNHNS, CDR2 SASEGT. This CDR3 has 15 amino acids. V lost 0 bases to trimming and J lost 2 bases; unmatched junction nucleotides: 0.

The CDR3 DNA is TGCAGCGTTGCTGCGGGAGGGCCCTACGAGCAGTACTTC. This sequence encodes CSVAAGGPYEQYF. The chain combines TRBV29-1 with TRBJ2-7; TRBD2 matches 9 bases. CDR1 is SQVTM and CDR2 is ANQGSEA in the germline V gene. V shed 4 bases, J shed 2 bases, and the junction held 3 bases outside the gene matches. The CDR3 length is 13 residues.

This sequence joins TRBV6-5 and TRBJ2-5; D gene ambiguous. The CDR3 is 11 residues long. Trimming stripped 5 bases from V and 5 bases from J, with 6 bases between. Germline V gene data show CDR1 as MNHEY and CDR2 as SVGAGI. Here the CDR3 reads CASSAAETQYF. CDR3 DNA sequence: TGTGCCAGCAGTGCGGCGGAGACCCAGTACTTC.

The gene calls are TRBV7-9 and TRBJ2-3, with 8 bases matching TRBD1. J was trimmed by 2 bases and V by 1 base; bases with no gene match: 8. This CDR3 is built from 17 residues. Germline CDR1 SEHNR, CDR2 FQNEAQ (reference sequence). This CDR3 is CASSLERGQEFTDTQYF. In DNA form, the CDR3 reads TGTGCCAGCAGCTTAGAAAGGGGACAGGAATTCACAGATACGCAGTATTTT.

A single count supports this clone. The J gene is TRBJ2-7, the V gene TRBV28; perhaps TRBD2 as D (5 bases). Looked up from germline, CDR1 is MDHEN and CDR2 is SYDVKM. The CDR3 is made up of 15 amino acids. V was trimmed by 4 bases and J by 0 bases, leaving 13 bases between them. This CDR3 reads CASSWVVATSYEQYF. CDR3 in DNA: TGTGCCAGCAGTTGGGTGGTAGCGACCTCCTACGAGCAGTACTTC.